What follows are 30 T cell receptor beta chains derived from one specimen sequenced in a study of metastatic and nonmetastatic thyroid tumors (dated by TCRdb to the early 2020s). The library was generated by PCR. The sequencer listed for this sample is Illumina HiSeq 4000. The raw public reads went through TCRdb reprocessing: fastp at Q25, MiXCR clone calling, in-frame beta chains kept. This sample lists tens of thousands of clones; approximately 20% were detected once. The ten largest account for 4% to 5% of the sample. No treatment had been received by any patient before thyroid surgery. Source material: blood. These TCRs come from a female donor with papillary thyroid cancer or a benign thyroid nodule (not recorded which). Some clones in this sample may be carry-over from other donors' samples.

This chain connects TRBV5-1 to TRBJ2-2, with a tentative D call TRBD1 (5 bases). V was pared by 4 bases and J by 4 bases, with 14 bases between. The CDR3 has 15 residues. The germline V gene encodes CDR1 SGHRS and CDR2 YFSETQ. CDR3 in amino acids: CASSRGRCSTGELFF. In DNA form, the CDR3 reads TGCGCCAGCAGCAGGGGCAGGTGTTCCACCGGGGAGCTGTTTTTT.

The table lists this clone with many counts. This chain's CDR3 is CASSFSRNGYTF. The CDR3 DNA reads as TGTGCCAGCAGTTTTTCGCGTAACGGCTACACCTTC. This chain uses TRBV28 with TRBJ1-2; no reliable D call. V gave up 3 bases and J gave up 8 bases, with 10 bases separating them. The CDR3 covers 12 residues. Per germline, CDR1 MDHEN and CDR2 SYDVKM.

This clone was seen many times. This chain joins TRBV7-8 and TRBJ2-3; D not resolved. CDR3 length equals 13 residues. CDR1 is SGHVS, CDR2 FQNEAQ, per germline. V dropped 3 bases and J dropped 0 bases, with 4 bases sitting between them. The CDR3 sequence is CASSFGSTDTQYF. The CDR3 DNA follows: TGTGCCAGCAGCTTCGGGAGCACAGATACGCAGTATTTT.

This clone was recorded at least ten times. The chain links TRBV20-1 to TRBJ2-7; a possible D gene is TRBD1 (6 bases). V was pared by 2 bases and J by 6 bases, with 14 bases between. Germline CDR1 is DFQATT and CDR2 is SNEGSKA (reference sequence). This CDR3 has 13 amino acids. CDR3 DNA sequence: TGCAGTGCTAGAAGCCTTCAGGGGATCGAGCAGTACTTC. It translates to CSARSLQGIEQYF.

This clone was observed at least ten times. V gene TRBV29-1 combines with J gene TRBJ2-1; no firm D call. Germline V gene lookup returns CDR1 SQVTM and CDR2 ANQGSEA. This CDR3 contains 15 residues. V dropped 1 base and J dropped 0 bases, with 10 bases sitting between them. The CDR3 reads CSVEGQWDSYNEQFF. CDR3 DNA: TGCAGCGTTGAAGGTCAGTGGGACTCCTACAATGAGCAGTTCTTC.

This clone has at least ten counts. The rearrangement joins TRBV28 to TRBJ1-2; D is undetermined. V was pared by 6 bases and J by 7 bases, with 9 bases between. The length of the CDR3 is 11 residues. The germline V gene encodes CDR1 MDHEN and CDR2 SYDVKM. CDR3: CASSKALGYTF. The CDR3 coding sequence is TGTGCCAGCAGCAAGGCCCTTGGCTACACCTTC.

This clone has a count of ten or more. The chain uses TRBV4-2 and TRBJ2-2; a weak D match, TRBD2 (5 bases). Trimming left V 0 bases short and J 2 bases short, with 10 bases between. Germline CDR1 is LGHNA and CDR2 is YNFKEQ. There are 16 residues in the CDR3. Here the CDR3 DNA reads TGTGCCAGCAGCCAAGAACGAGGGAGAAACACCGGGGAGCTGTTTTTT. Translation gives CASSQERGRNTGELFF.

As regards this clone: With a much larger clone just one base away, this may be a read error. Given the absence of the conserved phenylalanine or tryptophan at the CDR3 end, a read error is likely. As DNA, the CDR3 is TGTGCCAGTAGCGACAGGCAAGAGACCCAGTACTCC. It translates to CASSDRQETQYS. The genes are TRBV19 and TRBJ2-5, with D possibly matching TRBD1 (6 bases). Germline V gene data show CDR1 as LNHDA and CDR2 as SQIVND (reference sequence). V was cut by 6 bases and J by 2 bases, with 7 bases left in between. This CDR3 region has 12 residues.

The sample holds a few counts of this clone. V is TRBV9 and J is TRBJ2-1; 9 nucleotides line up with TRBD2. V dropped 0 bases and J dropped 6; count of bases not matched to a gene: 4. From germline, CDR1 is SGDLS and CDR2 YYNGEE. The CDR3 is 15 amino acids. The CDR3 DNA reads as TGTGCCAGCAGCGTAGGGGGACTAGCAATCAATGAGCAGTTCTTC. It is translated as CASSVGGLAINEQFF.

This chain connects TRBV13 to TRBJ2-7; TRBD2 matches at 10 bases. V lost 4 bases and J lost 3; bases outside the gene matches: 6. Looked up from germline, CDR1 is PRHDT and CDR2 is FYEKMQ (reference sequence). The CDR3 runs 15 residues. The CDR3 is CASSSRLAGDYEQYF. CDR3 bases: TGTGCCAGCAGCTCCCGTCTAGCGGGAGACTACGAGCAGTACTTC.

This clone was seen many times. The chain is built from TRBV20-1 and TRBJ2-3; D uncertain. CDR1 is DFQATT, CDR2 SNEGSKA, per germline (reference sequence). Trimming took off 3 bases at V and 0 bases at J, with 7 bases between the two ends. This CDR3 has 13 amino acids. Here the CDR3 reads CSASPGSTDTQYF. The CDR3 region has the DNA TGCAGTGCTAGCCCAGGAAGCACAGATACGCAGTATTTT.

Concerning this clone: A much larger clone sits a single nucleotide away, making a read error possible. The genes are TRBV12-3 or TRBV12-4 and TRBJ2-2; TRBD2 agrees at 11 bases. Losses at the gene ends were 5 bases for V and 0 bases for J; bases not matched to a gene: 5. The CDR3 length is 17 residues. Here the CDR3 DNA reads TGTGCCAGCAGTGGGACTAGCGGTCGACCGAACACCGGGGAGCTGTTTTTT. Encoded protein: CASSGTSGRPNTGELFF.

This clone was detected only a few times. A read error may be the cause here, since a much bigger clone is one base away. The DNA is left out, because the CDR3 cannot be placed on it with certainty; the CDR3 is given as TCRdb lists it. V is TRBV28 and J is TRBJ1-2; the DNA was not compared with TRBD1, the D call given in the table. The CDR3 is made up of 14 amino acids, end residues included. Germline lookup yields CDR1 MDHEN and CDR2 SYDVKM. The CDR3 here is CASSLDKANYGYTF.

This clone was found many times. V and J are TRBV12-3 or TRBV12-4 and TRBJ2-3; 12 nucleotides match TRBD1. With V trimmed by 3 bases and J by 4 bases, 2 bases remained unmatched. The CDR3 extends over 15 amino acids. CDR3 amino acids: CASSLGTGGADTQYF. The CDR3 bases are TGTGCCAGCAGTTTGGGGACAGGGGGCGCAGATACGCAGTATTTT.

Details on this clone: With a much larger clone just one base away, this may be a read error. The CDR3: CASSSIGGSEKLFF. In nucleotides, the CDR3 is TGTGCCAGCAGTTCTATCGGAGGATCTGAAAAACTGTTTTTT. V is TRBV28 and J is TRBJ1-4; D is ambiguous. The V end was cut by 4 bases, the J end by 7 bases, with 13 bases between. This CDR3 comprises 14 residues. CDR1 is MDHEN and CDR2 is SYDVKM in the germline V gene.

This clone occurred many times. This chain joins TRBV27 and TRBJ2-6, with unresolved D. The CDR3 length is 14 residues. The V gene lost 8 bases and the J gene lost 2 bases, with 10 bases spanning the gap. CDR1 and CDR2 (germline): MNHEY, SMNVEV (reference sequence). The CDR3 sequence is CASLITAGANVLTF. CDR3 bases: TGTGCCAGCCTTATTACCGCTGGGGCCAACGTCCTGACTTTC. The full variable domain, its missing parts supplied by reference TRBV27 and TRBJ2-6, is EAQVTQNPRYLITVTGKKLTVTCSQNMNHEYMSWYRQDPGLGLRQIYYSMNVEVTDKGDVPEGYKVSRKEKRNFPLILESPSPNQTSLYFCASLITAGANVLTFGAGSRLTVL.

The chain joins TRBV2 to TRBJ2-7, with no clear D. The CDR3 extends over 12 amino acids. Trimming removed 5 bases from V and 7 bases from J, with 12 bases in between. Germline V gives CDR1 SNHLY, CDR2 FYNNEI. The DNA of the CDR3 is TGTGCCAGCAGTCCTACAAGAAGTGAGCAGTACTTC. Protein product: CASSPTRSEQYF.

This clone was seen ten or more times. The chain uses TRBV19 and TRBJ1-1; D is undetermined. The ends were cut back, 5 bases at V and 8 bases at J, with 18 bases in the middle. The CDR3 is 14 amino acids. The germline V gene encodes CDR1 LNHDA and CDR2 SQIVND (reference sequence). DNA of the CDR3: TGTGCCAGTAGTGATCCGGGTCCTAGGACCGAAGCTTTCTTT. Translated, it gives CASSDPGPRTEAFF. The entire variable domain, with the rest obtained from reference TRBV19 and TRBJ1-1, is as follows: DGGITQSPKYLFRKEGQNVTLSCEQNLNHDAMYWYRQDPGQGLRLIYYSQIVNDFQKGDIAEGYSVSREKKESFPLTVTSAQKNPTAFYLCASSDPGPRTEAFFGQGTRLTVV.

This clone showed up many times. The genes are TRBV5-6 and TRBJ1-1, with 8 bases aligning to TRBD1. With V trimmed by 3 bases and J by 7 bases, 8 bases remained unmatched. This CDR3 comprises 14 residues. Germline-derived CDR1 and CDR2 are SGHDT and YYEEEE. CDR3 in amino acids: CASSSPYRGNEAFF. The CDR3 DNA reads as TGTGCCAGCAGCTCACCCTACAGGGGGAATGAAGCTTTCTTT. Full variable domain (missing parts from reference TRBV5-6 and TRBJ1-1): DAGVTQSPTHLIKTRGQQVTLRCSPKSGHDTVSWYQQALGQGPQFIFQYYEEEERQRGNFPDRFSGHQFPNYSSELNVNALLLGDSALYLCASSSPYRGNEAFFGQGTRLTVV.

This clone was seen many times. The same CDR3 arises from other DNA sequences in this sample as well. V and J are TRBV2 and TRBJ1-1; D gene ambiguous. This CDR3 region has 13 residues. The V end was cut by 4 bases, the J end by 7 bases, with 13 bases between. Germline CDR1 reads SNHLY; CDR2 reads FYNNEI. CDR3 sequence (DNA): TGTGCCAGCAGTGCCGGTCCAGAGGGTGAAGCTTTCTTT. Encoded protein: CASSAGPEGEAFF.

This clone is medium-sized (0.01 to 0.1%) within its sample. The V and J genes are TRBV5-1 and TRBJ1-1; possibly TRBD1 for D (5 bases). Deletions cut 1 base from V and 2 bases from J, with 18 bases between. The CDR3 totals 17 residues. Germline CDR1 and CDR2: SGHRS and YFSETQ. CDR3 nucleotide sequence: TGCGCCAGCAGCTTGTCCGGAATCCGGGGCCTCAACACTGAAGCTTTCTTT. Protein: CASSLSGIRGLNTEAFF.

This clone was found many times. The V and J genes are TRBV30 and TRBJ2-2, with D possibly being TRBD1 or TRBD2 (5 bases each). CDR1 and CDR2 (germline): GTSNPN, SVGIG (reference sequence). Between the trimmed V and J ends, which lost 0 bases and 1 base, there was a span of 12 bases. The CDR3 is made up of 16 amino acids. This CDR3 reads CAWSVRGHQNTGELFF. For the CDR3, the DNA is TGTGCCTGGAGTGTACGGGGCCACCAGAACACCGGGGAGCTGTTTTTT.

The table lists this clone with many counts. V gene TRBV24-1 combines with J gene TRBJ2-3, with 7 bases that match TRBD1. The CDR3 is 13 amino acids. Trimming removed 4 bases from V and 4 bases from J; junction bases left unmatched: 1. From germline, CDR1 is KGHDR and CDR2 SFDVKD. The CDR3, as DNA: TGTGCCACCAGTGAACAGGGGTCAGATACGCAGTATTTT. It encodes CATSEQGSDTQYF.

This clone was detected a few times. This chain uses TRBV20-1 with TRBJ2-3, with 11 positions matching TRBD2. Germline CDR1 and CDR2: DFQATT and SNEGSKA (reference sequence). The junction had 14 bases not matched to a gene; V was cut back by 5 bases and J by 7 bases. There are 16 residues in the CDR3. The CDR3 DNA sequence: TGCAGTGCTGCTGCCCGACTAGCGGGATCAGGTTATACGCAGTATTTT. Amino acids: CSAAARLAGSGYTQYF.

This clone appeared many times. This chain uses TRBV10-3 with TRBJ2-2; TRBD2 matches at 11 bases. The V and J ends lost 3 bases and 2 bases, in that order; junction bases with no gene match: 2. Germline V gives CDR1 ENHRY, CDR2 SYGVKD. The CDR3 length is 16 residues. As DNA, the CDR3 is TGTGCCATCAGTGAAACTAGCGGGAGAAACACCGGGGAGCTGTTTTTT. It codes for CAISETSGRNTGELFF.

This clone was detected ten times or more. The chain uses TRBV30 and TRBJ2-2; 7 bases align to TRBD2. The CDR3 covers 14 residues. Germline V gives CDR1 GTSNPN, CDR2 SVGIG (reference sequence). Trimming cost V 4 bases and J 5 bases; bases outside gene matches: 7. CDR3 loop: CAWKAGLSTGELFF. CDR3 in DNA: TGTGCCTGGAAAGCGGGACTATCGACCGGGGAGCTGTTTTTT.

This clone was observed many times. The V call is TRBV20-1, the J call TRBJ1-5; maybe TRBD1 (6 bases). Germline-derived CDR1 and CDR2 are DFQATT and SNEGSKA (reference sequence). This CDR3 spans 15 amino acids. The germline V and J ends were trimmed by 6 bases and 7 bases, with 22 bases remaining between them. This CDR3 is CSAEADTGYFQPQHF. CDR3 nucleotides: TGCAGTGCCGAAGCGGACACAGGGTATTTCCAGCCCCAGCATTTT.

This clone was detected many times. This sequence joins TRBV5-8 and TRBJ1-5; D not resolved. Per the germline V gene, CDR1 is SGHTS and CDR2 is YDEGEE. Deletions cut 5 bases from V and 9 bases from J, with 15 bases between. CDR3 length: 13 amino acids. DNA for the CDR3: TGTGCCAGCAGGGGAAGGACCGGCGGGCCCCAGCATTTT. Translation: CASRGRTGGPQHF.

With regard to this clone: A junction boundary mismatches the germline segment, possibly from a read error. The same CDR3 is also encoded by other DNA sequences in this sample. CDR3 DNA sequence: TGTGCCACCAGCCCCGGGGACAACAAAGACTACGAACAGTACTTC. Amino acid sequence: CATSPGDNKDYEQYF. The rearrangement joins TRBV24-1 to TRBJ2-7; TRBD1 is a possible D gene (6 bases). The CDR3 runs 15 residues. Germline V gene lookup returns CDR1 KGHDR and CDR2 SFDVKD.

Points on this clone: A much larger clone lies one base from this, so it may be a read error. V gene TRBV19 combines with J gene TRBJ1-5; D uncertain. Germline CDR1 is LNHDA and CDR2 is SQIVND (reference sequence). V was shortened by 3 bases and J by 0 bases, with 12 bases between the two germline ends. The CDR3 covers 16 residues. Here the CDR3 reads CASSIVQIFSNQPQHF. CDR3 DNA: TGTGCCAGTAGTATTGTACAGATATTTAGCAATCAGCCCCAGCATTTT. The full variable domain, in which reference TRBV19 and TRBJ1-5 provide the parts outside the CDR3, is DGGITQSPKYLFRKEGQNVTLSCEQNLNHDAMYWYRQDPGQGLRLIYYSQIVNDFQKGDIAEGYSVSREKKESFPLTVTSAQKNPTAFYLCASSIVQIFSNQPQHFGDGTRLSIL.